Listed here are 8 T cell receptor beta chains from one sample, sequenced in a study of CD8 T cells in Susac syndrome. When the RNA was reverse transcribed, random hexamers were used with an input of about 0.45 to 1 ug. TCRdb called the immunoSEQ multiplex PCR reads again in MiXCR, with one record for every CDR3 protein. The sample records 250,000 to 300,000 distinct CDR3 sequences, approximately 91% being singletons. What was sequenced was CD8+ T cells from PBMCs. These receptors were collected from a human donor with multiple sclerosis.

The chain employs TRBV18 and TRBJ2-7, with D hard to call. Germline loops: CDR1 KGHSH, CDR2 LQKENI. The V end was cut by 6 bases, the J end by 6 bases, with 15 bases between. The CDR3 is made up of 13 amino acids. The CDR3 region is CASSELAEAEQYF. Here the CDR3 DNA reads TGTGCCAGCTCCGAATTGGCCGAGGCCGAGCAGTACTTC.

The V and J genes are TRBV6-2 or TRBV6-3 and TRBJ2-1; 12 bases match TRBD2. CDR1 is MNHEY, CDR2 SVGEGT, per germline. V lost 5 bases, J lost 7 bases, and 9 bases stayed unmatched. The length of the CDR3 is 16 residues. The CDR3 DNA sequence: TGTGCCAGCAGTCCCCCACTAGCGGGGGGAATGAATGAGCAGTTCTTC. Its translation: CASSPPLAGGMNEQFF.

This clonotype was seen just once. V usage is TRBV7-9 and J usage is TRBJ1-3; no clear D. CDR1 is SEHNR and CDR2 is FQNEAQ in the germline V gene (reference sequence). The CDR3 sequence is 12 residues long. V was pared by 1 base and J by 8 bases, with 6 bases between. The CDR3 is CASSLEVDTIYF. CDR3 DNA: TGTGCCAGCAGCTTAGAAGTGGACACCATATATTTT.

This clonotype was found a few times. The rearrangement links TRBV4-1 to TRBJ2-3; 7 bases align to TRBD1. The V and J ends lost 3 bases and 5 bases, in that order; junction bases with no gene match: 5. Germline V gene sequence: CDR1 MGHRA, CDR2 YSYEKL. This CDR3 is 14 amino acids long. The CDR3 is CASSQNRGLDTQYF. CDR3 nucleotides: TGCGCCAGCAGCCAGAACAGGGGATTAGATACGCAGTATTTT.

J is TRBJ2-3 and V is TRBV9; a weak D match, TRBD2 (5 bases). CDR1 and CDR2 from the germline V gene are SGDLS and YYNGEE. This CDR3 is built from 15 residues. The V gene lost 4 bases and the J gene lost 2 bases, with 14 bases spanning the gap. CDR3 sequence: CASSPLEAPTDTQYF. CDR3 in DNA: TGTGCCAGCAGCCCTCTGGAGGCCCCCACAGATACGCAGTATTTT.

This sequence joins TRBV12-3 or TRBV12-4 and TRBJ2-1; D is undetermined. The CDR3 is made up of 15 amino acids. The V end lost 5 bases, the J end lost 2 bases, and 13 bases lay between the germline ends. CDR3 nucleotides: TGTGCCAGCAGTCCAGTTCAGGCGACCTACAATGAGCAGTTCTTC. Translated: CASSPVQATYNEQFF.

The CDR3 bases are TGTGCCAGTACGGCAGGAGGATCATCCGGGGAGCTGTTTTTT. As protein: CASTAGGSSGELFF. The chain links TRBV19 to TRBJ2-2; D possibly corresponds to TRBD2 (5 bases). The CDR3 covers 14 residues. With 7 bases removed from V and 6 bases from J, the gap between germline ends came to 15 bases. From germline, CDR1 is LNHDA and CDR2 SQIVND (reference sequence).

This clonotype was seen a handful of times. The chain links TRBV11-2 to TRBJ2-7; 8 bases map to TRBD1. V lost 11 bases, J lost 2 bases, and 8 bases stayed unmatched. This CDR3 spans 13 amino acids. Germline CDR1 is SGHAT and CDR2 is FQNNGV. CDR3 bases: TGTGCCGTCAGACCAGGGGGCCCCTACGAGCAGTACTTC. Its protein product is CAVRPGGPYEQYF.